A single sample gave rise to the 24 T cell receptor beta chains below, sequenced in a study of shared clonotypes between healthy human individuals. Libraries were prepared by immunoSEQ multiplex PCR; TCRdb keeps only in-frame clonotypes and omits some of them. The data hold some 530,000 clones, with approximately 81% observed a single time. The sequenced sample consisted of PBMCs. Source of these receptors: a woman between 35 and 50 years old in good health. Some clones in this sample may be carry-over from other donors' samples.

The gene calls are TRBV7-8 and TRBJ2-6; D uncertain. Trimming removed 1 base at V and 4 bases at J, with 5 bases between. The CDR3 consists of 14 residues. Germline CDR1 SGHVS, CDR2 FQNEAQ. The CDR3 DNA sequence: TGTGCCAGCAGCTTAGTTTTGGGGGCCAACGTCCTGACTTTC. Protein product: CASSLVLGANVLTF.

To note about this clone: A far larger clone is just one base off, so this is likely a read error. This chain connects TRBV28 to TRBJ1-4; no reliable D call. Per the germline V gene, CDR1 is MDHEN and CDR2 is SYDVKM. With 6 bases removed from V and 7 bases from J, the gap between germline ends came to 6 bases. This CDR3 is 11 amino acids long. This CDR3 reads CASRLSEKLFF. CDR3 bases: TGTGCCAGCAGGCTAAGTGAAAAACTGTTTTTT.

The CDR3 DNA reads as TGTGCCAGCAGCTTGGCGGGGAGGCCGACTGAAGCTTTCTTT. Translation: CASSLAGRPTEAFF. The genes are TRBV5-4 and TRBJ1-1, with D unresolved. The CDR3 is made up of 14 amino acids. Trimming shortened V by 0 bases and J by 5 bases, and 11 bases separated the two germline ends. Germline CDR1 SGHNT, CDR2 YYREEE (reference sequence). Looking up the rest from reference TRBV5-4 and TRBJ1-1 gives the full variable domain: ETGVTQSPTHLIKTRGQQVTLRCSSQSGHNTVSWYQQALGQGPQFIFQYYREEENGRGNFPPRFSGLQFPNYSSELNVNALELDDSALYLCASSLAGRPTEAFFGQGTRLTVV.

J is TRBJ2-1 and V is TRBV5-8, with 8 bases aligning to TRBD2. Germline V lookup: CDR1 SGHTS, CDR2 YDEGEE. The CDR3 consists of 19 residues. Trimming at V came to 5 bases and at J to 0 bases, leaving 16 bases not matched to a gene. In nucleotides, the CDR3 is TGTGCCAGCAGGACCCTTGGGGGGAGCGGGGGAAGCTCCTACAATGAGCAGTTCTTC. Protein: CASRTLGGSGGSSYNEQFF. Looking up the rest from reference TRBV5-8 and TRBJ2-1 gives the full variable domain: EAGVTQSPTHLIKTRGQQATLRCSPISGHTSVYWYQQALGLGLQFLLWYDEGEERNRGNFPPRFSGRQFPNYSSELNVNALELEDSALYLCASRTLGGSGGSSYNEQFFGPGTRLTVL.

Of note for this clone: A read error is the likely source, as a far larger clone sits one nucleotide away. The same CDR3 can be traced to other DNA sequences in this sample. The chain recombines TRBV11-2 with TRBJ1-2; 8 nucleotides match TRBD1. The CDR3 extends over 14 amino acids. With 4 bases clipped from V and 8 bases from J, the junction kept 9 bases outside the gene matches. Germline CDR1 is SGHAT and CDR2 is FQNNGV. CDR3 DNA sequence: TGTGCCAGCAGCTCAGCAGGGGGCGGCTACGGCTACACCTTC. Translated: CASSSAGGGYGYTF.

The V and J genes are TRBV29-1 and TRBJ1-1, with TRBD1 matching over 11 bases. Germline V gene lookup returns CDR1 SQVTM and CDR2 ANQGSEA. There are 12 residues in the CDR3. Trimming at V came to 7 bases and at J to 6 bases, leaving 4 bases not matched to a gene. The CDR3 DNA reads as TGCAGCGGAGGGACAGGGGGACCTGAAGCTTTCTTT. This sequence encodes CSGGTGGPEAFF.

The chain employs TRBV5-1 and TRBJ1-5; 11 bases match TRBD1. V dropped 2 bases and J dropped 5; count of bases not matched to a gene: 12. This CDR3 comprises 18 residues. CDR1 and CDR2 (germline): SGHRS, YFSETQ. The CDR3, as DNA: TGCGCCAGCAGCTTTATTTCGGACAGGGGGCCCAGGGATCAGCCCCAGCATTTT. Its protein is CASSFISDRGPRDQPQHF.

CDR3 region: CASSKIYYEQYF. The CDR3 coding sequence is TGTGCCAGCAGTAAAATATACTACGAGCAGTACTTC. V and J are TRBV2 and TRBJ2-7; D is unresolved. V was pared by 5 bases and J by 3 bases, with 8 bases between. Germline V gives CDR1 SNHLY, CDR2 FYNNEI. The CDR3 spans 12 residues.

The chain recombines TRBV7-2 with TRBJ2-2; TRBD1 might be the D (6 bases). The V end lost 5 bases, the J end lost 8 bases, and 15 bases lay between the germline ends. The CDR3 runs to 14 residues. Germline CDR1 reads SGHTA; CDR2 reads FQGNSA. The CDR3 is CASSRGGVPGELFF. CDR3 nucleotide sequence: TGTGCCAGCAGCAGAGGGGGAGTCCCGGGGGAGCTGTTTTTT.

This rearrangement joins TRBV10-3 to TRBJ2-7; TRBD2 might be the D (5 bases). Trimming stripped 0 bases from V and 7 bases from J, with 13 bases between. The length of the CDR3 is 14 residues. CDR1 and CDR2 (germline): ENHRY, SYGVKD. CDR3 residues: CAISESTIRGEQYF. CDR3 in DNA: TGTGCCATCAGTGAGTCAACCATCCGGGGAGAGCAGTACTTC.

The rearrangement uses TRBV28 and TRBJ2-5; D remains ambiguous. CDR1 is MDHEN, CDR2 SYDVKM, per germline. V gave up 4 bases and J gave up 2 bases, with 8 bases separating them. The CDR3 is made up of 13 amino acids. The chain's CDR3 is CASSSGQQETQYF. CDR3 sequence (DNA): TGTGCCAGCAGTTCCGGGCAGCAAGAGACCCAGTACTTC.

V and J are TRBV11-1 and TRBJ2-7; the D call may be TRBD1 or TRBD2 (5 bases each). Trimming pared 5 bases from V and 6 bases from J, leaving 11 bases between. CDR1 is SGHAT, CDR2 FQDESV, per germline (reference sequence). The length of the CDR3 is 12 residues. The CDR3 here is CASSPGAPEQYF. CDR3 DNA sequence: TGTGCCAGCAGCCCCGGGGCCCCCGAGCAGTACTTC.

The V call is TRBV18, the J call TRBJ2-1; the match to TRBD2 covers 7 bases. J lost 5 bases, V lost 6 bases, and 13 bases had no gene match. Germline-derived CDR1 and CDR2 are KGHSH and LQKENI. This CDR3 comprises 16 residues. CDR3 amino acids: CASSRMGGSADNEQFF. CDR3 nucleotides: TGTGCCAGCTCTCGGATGGGAGGGAGTGCGGACAATGAGCAGTTCTTC.

The chain combines TRBV5-1 with TRBJ2-7; TRBD2 aligns across 13 bases. Trimming cost V 4 bases and J 5 bases; bases outside gene matches: 6. Germline V gives CDR1 SGHRS, CDR2 YFSETQ. This CDR3 has 15 residues. The CDR3 is CASSRTSGRANEQYF. The CDR3 DNA reads as TGCGCCAGCAGCAGAACTAGCGGGAGGGCGAACGAGCAGTACTTC.

The chain's CDR3 is CASYSLTGSEQYF. CDR3 DNA: TGTGCCAGCTACTCCCTCACAGGGTCCGAGCAGTACTTC. This chain uses TRBV6-5 with TRBJ2-7, with D possibly TRBD1 on 6 matching bases. The germline V gene encodes CDR1 MNHEY and CDR2 SVGAGI. Trimming left V 8 bases short and J 6 bases short, with 17 bases between. CDR3 length equals 13 residues.

CDR3: CASSARDFLNTEAFF. The CDR3 coding sequence is TGCGCCAGCAGCGCTCGGGACTTTCTGAACACTGAAGCTTTCTTT. The chain employs TRBV4-1 and TRBJ1-1; D is perhaps TRBD1 (5 bases). The germline V and J ends were trimmed by 5 bases and 0 bases, with 13 bases remaining between them. CDR1 is MGHRA, CDR2 YSYEKL, per germline. CDR3 length: 15 amino acids.

This clone was picked up many times. The chain combines TRBV6-5 with TRBJ2-1; D unresolved. Per the germline V gene, CDR1 is MNHEY and CDR2 is SVGAGI. V was trimmed by 7 bases and J by 5 bases, leaving 12 bases between them. This CDR3 comprises 13 residues. CDR3 nucleotides: TGTGCCAGCATAGGGAAGTGGGACAATGAGCAGTTCTTC. Its translation is CASIGKWDNEQFF.

This clone has only a few counts. A far larger clone is just one base off, so this is likely a read error. Other DNA sequences from this sample encode an identical CDR3 as well. The V and J genes are TRBV30 and TRBJ1-5; no reliable D call. The V gene's germline CDR1 is GTSNPN and CDR2 SVGIG (reference sequence). With 2 bases removed from V and 3 bases from J, the gap between germline ends came to 14 bases. The CDR3 is made up of 15 amino acids. CDR3 protein: CAWSTGQLDNQPQHF. CDR3 DNA: TGTGCCTGGAGTACTGGGCAGCTAGACAATCAGCCCCAGCATTTT.

This CDR3 reads CASSQDWAGGANEQFF. The CDR3 nucleotides are TGTGCCAGCAGCCAAGATTGGGCGGGAGGGGCCAATGAGCAGTTCTTC. The V gene is TRBV4-2, the J gene TRBJ2-1; 9 bases are shared with TRBD2. V gave up 0 bases and J gave up 6 bases; unmatched junction bases: 6. The CDR3 has 16 residues. The germline V gene has CDR1 LGHNA and CDR2 YNFKEQ.

This clone was picked up a small number of times. The J gene is TRBJ1-5, the V gene TRBV7-2; D ambiguous. The CDR3 has 12 amino acids. Trimming shortened V by 0 bases and J by 11 bases, and 8 bases separated the two germline ends. Germline V gives CDR1 SGHTA, CDR2 FQGNSA. CDR3 sequence reads: CASSLAGKAQHF. The CDR3 DNA is TGTGCCAGCAGCTTAGCCGGGAAGGCCCAGCATTTT.

The genes are TRBV10-2 and TRBJ1-1, with a tentative D call TRBD1 (5 bases). The CDR3 extends over 13 amino acids. The V end was cut by 7 bases, the J end by 1 base, with 10 bases between. CDR1 WSHSY and CDR2 SAAADI come from the germline V gene. The DNA for the CDR3 is TGCGCCAGCACAGGGTACTCGAACACTGAAGCTTTCTTT. Translating gives CASTGYSNTEAFF.

About this clone: Since a far larger clone is one base different, this is likely a read error. This chain joins TRBV11-3 and TRBJ2-3; 13 bases line up with TRBD2. This CDR3 is built from 19 residues. CDR1 and CDR2 from the germline V gene are SGHNT and YENEEA. After removal of 5 bases from V and 5 bases from J, the junction contained 16 bases not matched to a gene. CDR3 DNA sequence: TGTGCCAGCAGCGACAGAAGGGGAGGACTAGCGGGAGTGGTAGATACGCAGTATTTT. It specifies CASSDRRGGLAGVVDTQYF.

A single count supports this clone. The rearrangement links TRBV28 to TRBJ1-5; D remains ambiguous. CDR1 and CDR2 from the germline V gene are MDHEN and SYDVKM. This CDR3 is 14 amino acids long. The V gene lost 6 bases and the J gene lost 3 bases, with 12 bases spanning the gap. The CDR3: CASSVGRNNQPQHF. The CDR3 DNA reads TGTGCCAGCAGCGTAGGACGGAACAATCAGCCCCAGCATTTT.

The rearrangement links TRBV29-1 to TRBJ2-7; TRBD2 matches 9 bases. The ends lost 6 bases at V and 0 bases at J; junction bases unmatched: 9. The CDR3 is 15 amino acids. CDR1 and CDR2 from the germline V gene are SQVTM and ANQGSEA. CDR3 in DNA: TGCAGCGTCGCCGGACTAGCGAGGAGCTCCTACGAGCAGTACTTC. The encoded protein is CSVAGLARSSYEQYF.